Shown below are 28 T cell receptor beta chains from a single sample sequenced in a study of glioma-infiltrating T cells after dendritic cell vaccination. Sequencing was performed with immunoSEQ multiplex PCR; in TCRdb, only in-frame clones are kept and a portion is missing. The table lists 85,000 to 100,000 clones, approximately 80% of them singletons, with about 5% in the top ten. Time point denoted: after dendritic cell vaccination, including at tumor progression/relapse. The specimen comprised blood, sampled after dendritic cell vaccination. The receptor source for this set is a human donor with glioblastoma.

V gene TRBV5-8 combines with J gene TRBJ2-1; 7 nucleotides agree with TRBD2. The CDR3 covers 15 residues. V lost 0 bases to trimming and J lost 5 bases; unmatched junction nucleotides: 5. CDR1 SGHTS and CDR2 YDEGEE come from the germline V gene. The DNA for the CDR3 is TGTGCCAGCAGCTTGGCAGGGACTAAAAACAATGAGCAGTTCTTC. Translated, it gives CASSLAGTKNNEQFF.

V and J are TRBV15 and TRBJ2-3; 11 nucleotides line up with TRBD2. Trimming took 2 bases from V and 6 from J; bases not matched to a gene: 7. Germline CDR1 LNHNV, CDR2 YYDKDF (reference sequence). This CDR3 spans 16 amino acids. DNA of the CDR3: TGTGCCACCAGCAGAACCCGACTAGCGGGGCCGGATACGCAGTATTTT. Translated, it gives CATSRTRLAGPDTQYF.

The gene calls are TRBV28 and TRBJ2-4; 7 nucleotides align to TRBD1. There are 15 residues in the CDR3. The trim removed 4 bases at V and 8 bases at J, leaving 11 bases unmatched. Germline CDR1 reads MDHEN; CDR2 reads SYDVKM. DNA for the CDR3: TGTGCCAGCAGTTCACCCGGGAAGGGGGCAGACATTCAGTACTTC. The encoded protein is CASSSPGKGADIQYF.

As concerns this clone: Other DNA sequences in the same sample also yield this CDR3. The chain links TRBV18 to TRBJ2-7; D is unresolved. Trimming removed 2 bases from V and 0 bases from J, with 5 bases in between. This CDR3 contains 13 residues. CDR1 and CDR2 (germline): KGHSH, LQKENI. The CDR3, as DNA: TGTGCCAGCTCACCATCTAGCTCCTACGAGCAGTACTTC. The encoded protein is CASSPSSSYEQYF.

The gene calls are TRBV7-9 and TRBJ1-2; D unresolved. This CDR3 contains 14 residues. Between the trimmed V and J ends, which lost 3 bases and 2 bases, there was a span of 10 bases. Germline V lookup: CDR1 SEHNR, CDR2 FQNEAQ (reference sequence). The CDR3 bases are TGTGCCAGCAGCTTTTTCCAGATAAACTATGGCTACACCTTC. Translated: CASSFFQINYGYTF.

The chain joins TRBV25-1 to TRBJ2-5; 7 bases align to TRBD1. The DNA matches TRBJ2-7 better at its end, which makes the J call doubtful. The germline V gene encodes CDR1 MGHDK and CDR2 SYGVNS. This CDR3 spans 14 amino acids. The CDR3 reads CASSWDRSSYEQYF. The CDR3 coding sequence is TGTGCCAGCAGTTGGGACAGAAGCTCCTACGAGCAGTACTTC.

The CDR3 sequence: CASSPTQGENSPLHF. DNA for the CDR3: TGTGCCAGCTCACCGACACAGGGAGAGAATTCACCCCTCCACTTT. The rearrangement links TRBV18 to TRBJ1-6, with D maybe TRBD1 (6 bases). V lost 3 bases to trimming and J lost 7 bases, with 13 bases between them. The CDR3 is 15 residues long. Germline loops: CDR1 KGHSH, CDR2 LQKENI.

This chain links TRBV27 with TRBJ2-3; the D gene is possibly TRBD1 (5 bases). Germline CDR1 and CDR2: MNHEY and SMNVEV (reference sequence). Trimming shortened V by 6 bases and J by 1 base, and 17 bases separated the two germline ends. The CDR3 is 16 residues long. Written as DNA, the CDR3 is TGTGCCAGCAGCCCTTGGAAAGGGGCCGGCACAGATACGCAGTATTTT. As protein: CASSPWKGAGTDTQYF.

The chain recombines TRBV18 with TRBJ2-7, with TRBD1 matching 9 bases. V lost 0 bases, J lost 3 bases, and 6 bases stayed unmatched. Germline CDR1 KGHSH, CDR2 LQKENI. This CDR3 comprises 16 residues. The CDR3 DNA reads TGTGCCAGCTCACCACCCGGCGGGACAGGGTACTACGAGCAGTACTTC. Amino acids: CASSPPGGTGYYEQYF.

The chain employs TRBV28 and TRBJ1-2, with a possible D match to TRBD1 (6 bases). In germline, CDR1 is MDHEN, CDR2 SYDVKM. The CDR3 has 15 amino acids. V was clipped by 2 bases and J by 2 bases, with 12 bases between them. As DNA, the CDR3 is TGTGCCAGCAGTTTACCGGGACACCTGAACTATGGCTACACCTTC. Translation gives CASSLPGHLNYGYTF.

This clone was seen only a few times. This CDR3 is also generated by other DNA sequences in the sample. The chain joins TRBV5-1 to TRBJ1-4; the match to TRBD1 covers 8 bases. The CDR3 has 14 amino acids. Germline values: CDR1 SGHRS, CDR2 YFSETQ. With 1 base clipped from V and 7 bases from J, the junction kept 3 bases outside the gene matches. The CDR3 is CASSLTGGGEKLFF. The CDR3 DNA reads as TGCGCCAGCAGCTTGACAGGGGGTGGTGAAAAACTGTTTTTT. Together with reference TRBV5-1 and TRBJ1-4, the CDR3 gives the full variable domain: KAGVTQTPRYLIKTRGQQVTLSCSPISGHRSVSWYQQTPGQGLQFLFEYFSETQRNKGNFPGRFSGRQFSNSRSEMNVSTLELGDSALYLCASSLTGGGEKLFFGSGTQLSVL.

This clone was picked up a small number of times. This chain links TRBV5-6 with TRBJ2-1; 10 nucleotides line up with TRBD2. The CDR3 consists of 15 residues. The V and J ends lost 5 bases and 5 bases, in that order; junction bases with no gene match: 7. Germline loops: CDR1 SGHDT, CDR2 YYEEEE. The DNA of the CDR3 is TGTGCCAGCAGTCTCACTAGCGGGGCTAACAATGAGCAGTTCTTC. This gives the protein CASSLTSGANNEQFF.

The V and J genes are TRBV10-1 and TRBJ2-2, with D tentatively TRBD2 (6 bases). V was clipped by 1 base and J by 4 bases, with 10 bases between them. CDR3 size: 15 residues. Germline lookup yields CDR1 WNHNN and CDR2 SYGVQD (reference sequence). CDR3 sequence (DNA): TGCGCCAGCAGTGAGTTAGCGGATTCCACCGGGGAGCTGTTTTTT. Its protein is CASSELADSTGELFF.

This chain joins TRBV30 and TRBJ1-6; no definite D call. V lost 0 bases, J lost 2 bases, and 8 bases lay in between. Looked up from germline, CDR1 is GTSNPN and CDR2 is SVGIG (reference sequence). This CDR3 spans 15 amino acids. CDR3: CAWSVPGPYNSPLHF. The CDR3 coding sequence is TGTGCCTGGAGTGTACCTGGGCCCTATAATTCACCCCTCCACTTT.

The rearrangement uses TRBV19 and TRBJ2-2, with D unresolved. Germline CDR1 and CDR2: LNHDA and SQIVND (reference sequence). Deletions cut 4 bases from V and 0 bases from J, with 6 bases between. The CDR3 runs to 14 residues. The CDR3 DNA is TGTGCCAGTAGTAACAGACCGAACACCGGGGAGCTGTTTTTT. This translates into CASSNRPNTGELFF.

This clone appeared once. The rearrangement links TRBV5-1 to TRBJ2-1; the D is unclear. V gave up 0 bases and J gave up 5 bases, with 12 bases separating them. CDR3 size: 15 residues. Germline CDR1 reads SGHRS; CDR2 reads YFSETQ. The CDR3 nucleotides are TGCGCCAGCAGCTTGGCTTGGCTGGCTGACAATGAGCAGTTCTTC. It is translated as CASSLAWLADNEQFF.

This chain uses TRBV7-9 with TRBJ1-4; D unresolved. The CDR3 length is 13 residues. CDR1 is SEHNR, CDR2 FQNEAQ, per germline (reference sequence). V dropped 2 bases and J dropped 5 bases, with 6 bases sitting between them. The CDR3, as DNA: TGTGCCAGCAGCTTATTGTCGAATGAAAAACTGTTTTTT. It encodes CASSLLSNEKLFF. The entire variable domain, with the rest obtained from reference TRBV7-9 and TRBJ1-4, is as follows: DTGVSQNPRHKITKRGQNVTFRCDPISEHNRLYWYRQTLGQGPEFLTYFQNEAQLEKSRLLSDRFSAERPKGSFSTLEIQRTEQGDSAMYLCASSLLSNEKLFFGSGTQLSVL.

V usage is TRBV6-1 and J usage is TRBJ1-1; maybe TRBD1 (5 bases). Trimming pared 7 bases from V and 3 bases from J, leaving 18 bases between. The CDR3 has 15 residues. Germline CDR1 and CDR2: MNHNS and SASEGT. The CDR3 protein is CASTLYPGRDTEAFF. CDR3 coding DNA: TGTGCCAGCACCCTTTACCCAGGGAGGGACACTGAAGCTTTCTTT.

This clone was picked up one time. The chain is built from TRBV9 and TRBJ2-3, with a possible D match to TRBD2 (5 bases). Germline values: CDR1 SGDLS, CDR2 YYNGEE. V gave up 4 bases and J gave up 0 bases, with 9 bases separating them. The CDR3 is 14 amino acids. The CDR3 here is CASSPRTSTDTQYF. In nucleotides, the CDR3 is TGTGCCAGCAGCCCACGGACTAGCACAGATACGCAGTATTTT.

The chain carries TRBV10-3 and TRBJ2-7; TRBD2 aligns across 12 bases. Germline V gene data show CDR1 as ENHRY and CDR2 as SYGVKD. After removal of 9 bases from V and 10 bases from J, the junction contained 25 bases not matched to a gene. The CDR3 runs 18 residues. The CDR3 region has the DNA TGTGCCATTTCCTGGACTAGCGGGACTGGTCCGTTCAGAACCACACAGTACTTC. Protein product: CAISWTSGTGPFRTTQYF.

The CDR3 loop is CSVAGTGDQPQHF. CDR3 nucleotides: TGCAGCGTGGCCGGGACAGGGGATCAGCCCCAGCATTTT. This sequence joins TRBV29-1 and TRBJ1-5; 10 bases are a match to TRBD1. The length of the CDR3 is 13 residues. With 6 bases clipped from V and 5 bases from J, the junction kept 4 bases outside the gene matches. Germline V gene data show CDR1 as SQVTM and CDR2 as ANQGSEA.

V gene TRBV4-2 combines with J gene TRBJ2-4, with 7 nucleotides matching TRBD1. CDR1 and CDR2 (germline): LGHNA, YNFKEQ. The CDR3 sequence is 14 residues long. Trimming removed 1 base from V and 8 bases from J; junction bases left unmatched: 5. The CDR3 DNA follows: TGTGCCAGCAGCCAAGGGGGACAGAGTCACATTCAGTACTTC. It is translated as CASSQGGQSHIQYF.

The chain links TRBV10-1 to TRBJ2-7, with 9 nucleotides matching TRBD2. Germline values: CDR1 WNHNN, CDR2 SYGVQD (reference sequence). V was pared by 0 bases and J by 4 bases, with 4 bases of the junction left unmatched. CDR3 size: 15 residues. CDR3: CASSESVLAGYEQYF. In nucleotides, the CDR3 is TGCGCCAGCAGTGAGTCGGTACTAGCGGGTTACGAGCAGTACTTC.

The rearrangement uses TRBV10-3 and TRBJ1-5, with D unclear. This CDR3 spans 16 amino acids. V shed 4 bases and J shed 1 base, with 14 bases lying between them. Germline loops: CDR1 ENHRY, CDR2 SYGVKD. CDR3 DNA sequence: TGTGCCATCAGTGTGGGAGGGATCCAAAGCAATCAGCCCCAGCATTTT. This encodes CAISVGGIQSNQPQHF.

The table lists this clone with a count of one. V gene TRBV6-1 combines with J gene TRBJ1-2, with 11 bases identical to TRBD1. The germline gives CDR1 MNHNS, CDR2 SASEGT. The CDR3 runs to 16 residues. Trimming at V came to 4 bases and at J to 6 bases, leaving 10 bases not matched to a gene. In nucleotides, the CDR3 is TGTGCCAGCAGTGTAGGAGTGGGACAGGGGGAAAATGGCTACACCTTC. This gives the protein CASSVGVGQGENGYTF.

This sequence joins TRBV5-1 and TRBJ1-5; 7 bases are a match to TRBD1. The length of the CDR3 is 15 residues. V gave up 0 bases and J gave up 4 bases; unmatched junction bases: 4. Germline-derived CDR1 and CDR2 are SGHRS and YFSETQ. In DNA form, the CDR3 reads TGCGCCAGCAGCTTGGAGGGGACAGTTAATCAGCCCCAGCATTTT. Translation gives CASSLEGTVNQPQHF.

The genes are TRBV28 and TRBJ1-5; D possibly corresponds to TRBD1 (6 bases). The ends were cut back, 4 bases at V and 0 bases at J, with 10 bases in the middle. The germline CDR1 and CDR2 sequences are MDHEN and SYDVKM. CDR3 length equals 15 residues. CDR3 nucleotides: TGTGCCAGCAGTTACCCACAGGGTAGCAATCAGCCCCAGCATTTT. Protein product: CASSYPQGSNQPQHF.

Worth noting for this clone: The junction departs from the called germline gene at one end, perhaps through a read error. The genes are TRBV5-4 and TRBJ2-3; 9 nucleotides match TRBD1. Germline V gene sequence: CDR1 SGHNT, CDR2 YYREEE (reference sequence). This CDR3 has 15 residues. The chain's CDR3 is CASRLGQGITDTQYF. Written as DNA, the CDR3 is TGTGCCAGCAGGTTGGGACAGGGTATCACAGATACGCAGTATTTT. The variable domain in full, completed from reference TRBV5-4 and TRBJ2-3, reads ETGVTQSPTHLIKTRGQQVTLRCSSQSGHNTVSWYQQALGQGPQFIFQYYREEENGRGNFPPRFSGLQFPNYSSELNVNALELDDSALYLCASRLGQGITDTQYFGPGTRLTVL.